Each of the 17 T cell receptor beta chains below was sequenced from the same sample in a study of tumor and adjacent non-tumor tissue in lung cancer. Three rounds of nested PCR, following a modified ARM-PCR protocol, produced the TCRbeta library. TCRdb re-called the multiplex PCR reads through MiXCR, storing one row per CDR3 protein. The sample records under 95,000 distinct CDR3 sequences, around three fifths being singletons. No cell sorting was done before RNA was extracted from the tissue. Source material: lung tumor tissue. Every receptor here comes from a man aged 70 or older with non-small cell lung cancer.

This clonotype has more than one count but fewer than ten. A much larger clone sits a single nucleotide away, making a read error possible. The chain links TRBV10-3 to TRBJ2-7; D might be TRBD1 (6 bases). The CDR3 extends over 15 amino acids. Germline V gene lookup returns CDR1 ENHRY and CDR2 SYGVKD. CDR3: CTISKDRTSSYEQYF. The DNA for the CDR3 is TGTACCATCAGCAAAGACAGGACCTCGTCCTACGAGCAGTACTTC.

A remark on this clonotype: An end of the junction differs from the germline gene, which may be a read error. V is TRBV11-1 and J is TRBJ2-6; perhaps TRBD1 as D (5 bases). The V gene's germline CDR1 is SGHAT and CDR2 FQDESV (reference sequence). This CDR3 contains 15 residues. The CDR3 spells CASRMGVSGANVVTF. The CDR3 nucleotides read TGTGCCAGCAGAATGGGTGTTAGTGGGGCCAACGTCGTGACTTTC.

Concerning this clonotype itself: At one of its ends the junction is not consistent with the germline gene, which may arise from a read error. The J gene is TRBJ1-1, the V gene TRBV6-6; D not resolved. Germline V lookup: CDR1 MNHNY, CDR2 SVGAGI (reference sequence). This CDR3 region has 14 residues. This CDR3 is CAGSYRLMNTEAFF. DNA for the CDR3: TGTGCCGGCAGTTATAGGCTTATGAACACTGAAGCTTTCTTC.

This chain joins TRBV7-6 and TRBJ2-7; unclear D gene. Trimming stripped 5 bases from V and 9 bases from J, with 11 bases between. Germline V gene sequence: CDR1 SGHVS, CDR2 FNYEAQ. The CDR3 totals 11 residues. In DNA form, the CDR3 reads TGTGCCAGCAGCGCCCGGGTAGTGCAGTACTTC. Its protein is CASSARVVQYF.

This clonotype was counted many times. A much larger clonotype is one base distant, so this may be a read error. No conserved phenylalanine or tryptophan ends this CDR3, so it is likely a read error. The J gene is TRBJ2-7, the V gene TRBV11-2; D is unresolved. This CDR3 spans 12 amino acids. The ends were cut back, 5 bases at V and 6 bases at J, with 11 bases in the middle. The germline V gene has CDR1 SGHAT and CDR2 FQNNGV. As DNA, the CDR3 is TGTGCCAGCAGCCGGACGCCCAGCGAGCAGTACCTC. It specifies CASSRTPSEQYL.

The DNA of the CDR3 is TGCGCCAGCAGCTTGGCAGGGACTAGCGGGGTCTACGAGCAGTACTTC. Translated: CASSLAGTSGVYEQYF. The chain has TRBV5-1 and TRBJ2-7, with 13 bases aligning to TRBD2. Germline V gene lookup returns CDR1 SGHRS and CDR2 YFSETQ. This CDR3 has 16 residues. V lost 0 bases, J lost 3 bases, and 3 bases stayed unmatched. Complete variable domain (other parts from reference TRBV5-1 and TRBJ2-7): KAGVTQTPRYLIKTRGQQVTLSCSPISGHRSVSWYQQTPGQGLQFLFEYFSETQRNKGNFPGRFSGRQFSNSRSEMNVSTLELGDSALYLCASSLAGTSGVYEQYFGPGTRLTVT.

In this sample, this clonotype turned up many times. The chain joins TRBV29-1 to TRBJ2-1; TRBD2 aligns across 7 bases. J lost 2 bases, V lost 1 base, and 5 bases had no gene match. From germline, CDR1 is SQVTM and CDR2 ANQGSEA. The CDR3 contains 15 residues. The DNA for the CDR3 is TGCAGCGTTGAAGTGACTAGCATAGCCTACAATGAGCAGTTCTTC. As protein: CSVEVTSIAYNEQFF.

Regarding this clonotype: Being one base from a much bigger clone, this may be a read error. The chain joins TRBV20-1 to TRBJ1-1; 7 nucleotides line up with TRBD1. The germline V gene encodes CDR1 DFQATT and CDR2 SNEGSKA (reference sequence). The CDR3 totals 14 residues. CDR3 bases: TGCAGTGCTTCGGACAGGAAAATGAACACTGAAGTTTTCTTT. Its protein is CSASDRKMNTEVFF.

This rearrangement joins TRBV11-1 to TRBJ2-7; no definite D call. Between the trimmed V and J ends, which lost 4 bases and 3 bases, there was a span of 10 bases. Germline V gene lookup returns CDR1 SGHAT and CDR2 FQDESV (reference sequence). The CDR3 sequence is 13 residues long. CDR3 DNA sequence: TGTGCCAGCAGCTCAAAGAGAAACTACGAGCAGTACTTC. Translated, it gives CASSSKRNYEQYF.

Concerning this clonotype itself: This CDR3 is missing its conserved last phenylalanine or tryptophan, likely due to a read error. The V call is TRBV11-2, the J call TRBJ2-2; TRBD1 agrees at 7 bases. The V and J ends lost 3 bases and 6 bases, in that order; junction bases with no gene match: 7. This CDR3 region has 15 residues. Germline V gene data show CDR1 as SGHAT and CDR2 as FQNNGV. CDR3: CASSLGRGRAGELFY. DNA of the CDR3: TGTGCCAGCAGCTTGGGCAGGGGGAGAGCCGGGGAGCTGTTTTAT.

As for this clonotype: Possible read error: a much larger clone is one base away. The V and J genes are TRBV4-1 and TRBJ2-1, with 8 bases fitting TRBD2. Germline values: CDR1 MGHRA, CDR2 YSYEKL. The CDR3 length is 16 residues. CDR3 sequence (DNA): TGCGCCAGCAGCCATTCCTTAGCGGGGACCTACAATAAGCAGTTCTTC. It yields the protein CASSHSLAGTYNKQFF.

To note about this clonotype: A read error may produce the germline difference seen at one junction end. The rearrangement links TRBV6-5 to TRBJ1-2; a weak D match, TRBD1 (5 bases). CDR3 length equals 15 residues. CDR1 and CDR2 (germline): MNHEY, SVGAGI. The CDR3 sequence is CASNYSSGSGFGNTF. The CDR3 nucleotides are TGTGCCAGCAATTACTCGAGTGGGTCAGGGTTTGGCAACACCTTC.

This rearrangement joins TRBV5-5 to TRBJ2-7, with a tentative D call TRBD2 (5 bases). Germline V lookup: CDR1 SGHKS, CDR2 YYEKEE (reference sequence). The CDR3 is 15 residues long. With 5 bases removed from V and 3 bases from J, the gap between germline ends came to 18 bases. In DNA, the CDR3 is TGTGCCAGCAGTAGCGACCGGACGGGGAACTACGAGCAGTACTTC. It is translated as CASSSDRTGNYEQYF. Drawing the rest from reference TRBV5-5 and TRBJ2-7, the complete variable domain is DAGVTQSPTHLIKTRGQQVTLRCSPISGHKSVSWYQQVLGQGPQFIFQYYEKEERGRGNFPDRFSARQFPNYSSELNVNALLLGDSALYLCASSSDRTGNYEQYFGPGTRLTVT.

As regards this clonotype: A junction boundary mismatches the germline segment, possibly from a read error. The chain carries TRBV12-3 or TRBV12-4 and TRBJ2-7; no clear D gene. The CDR3 sequence is 14 residues long. The CDR3 sequence: CASCLQDRTYEQYF. The CDR3 nucleotides read TGTGCCAGCTGTCTCCAGGACCGAACCTACGAGCAATACTTC.

Remarks on this clonotype: A much bigger clone sits one base away, suggesting this may be a read error. The CDR3 does not close with the conserved phenylalanine or tryptophan, likely indicating a read error. The chain carries TRBV20-1 and TRBJ2-1, with TRBD1 as a possible D gene (5 bases). V lost 6 bases to trimming and J lost 6 bases, with 21 bases between them. CDR1 and CDR2 (germline): DFQATT, SNEGSKA (reference sequence). The length of the CDR3 is 15 residues. CDR3: CSAKAREGASNEQFS. The CDR3 DNA reads as TGCAGTGCCAAAGCTCGAGAAGGGGCGAGCAATGAGCAGTTCTCC.

This rearrangement joins TRBV11-2 to TRBJ2-3, with 13 bases that match TRBD2. The trim removed 7 bases at V and 1 base at J, leaving 11 bases unmatched. From germline, CDR1 is SGHAT and CDR2 FQNNGV. The CDR3 consists of 18 residues. CDR3 DNA sequence: TGTGCCAGCATCTCAGACCGGACTAGCGGGAGAGGCACAGATACGCAGTATTTT. Its protein product is CASISDRTSGRGTDTQYF.

Regarding this clonotype: Germline and junction disagree at one end, which may indicate a read error. The chain carries TRBV11-2 and TRBJ2-2; D is possibly TRBD2 (6 bases). There are 16 residues in the CDR3. Germline lookup yields CDR1 SGHAT and CDR2 FQNNGV. In DNA, the CDR3 is TGTGCCAGCAGCCCACGGGGGACGTTGTTCGCCGGGAAGCTGTTTTTT. Translation gives CASSPRGTLFAGKLFF.